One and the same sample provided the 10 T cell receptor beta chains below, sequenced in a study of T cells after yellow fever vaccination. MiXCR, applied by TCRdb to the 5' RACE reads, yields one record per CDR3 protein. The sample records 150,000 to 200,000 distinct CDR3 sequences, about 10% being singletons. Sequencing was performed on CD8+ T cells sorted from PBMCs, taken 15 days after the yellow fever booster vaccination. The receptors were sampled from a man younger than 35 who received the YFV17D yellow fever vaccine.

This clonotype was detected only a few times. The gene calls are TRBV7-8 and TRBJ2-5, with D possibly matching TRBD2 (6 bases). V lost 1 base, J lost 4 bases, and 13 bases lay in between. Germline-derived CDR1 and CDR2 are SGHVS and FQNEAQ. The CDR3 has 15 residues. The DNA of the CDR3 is TGTGCCAGCAGCTTAGAGGGAGGAACGGGAGAGACCCAGTACTTC. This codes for CASSLEGGTGETQYF.

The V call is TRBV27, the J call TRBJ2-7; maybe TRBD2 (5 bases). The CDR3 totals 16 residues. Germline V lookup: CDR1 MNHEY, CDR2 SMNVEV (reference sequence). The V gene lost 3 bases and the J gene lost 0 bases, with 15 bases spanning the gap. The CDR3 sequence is CASSLRLATLSYEQYF. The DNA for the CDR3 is TGTGCCAGCAGTTTGAGGCTAGCAACCCTCTCCTACGAGCAGTACTTC.

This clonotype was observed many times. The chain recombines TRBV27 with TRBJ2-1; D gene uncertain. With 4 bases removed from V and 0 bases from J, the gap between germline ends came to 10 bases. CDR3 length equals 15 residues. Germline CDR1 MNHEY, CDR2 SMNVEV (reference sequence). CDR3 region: CASSSFWSSYNEQFF. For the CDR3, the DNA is TGTGCCAGCAGTTCTTTTTGGAGCTCCTACAATGAGCAGTTCTTC.

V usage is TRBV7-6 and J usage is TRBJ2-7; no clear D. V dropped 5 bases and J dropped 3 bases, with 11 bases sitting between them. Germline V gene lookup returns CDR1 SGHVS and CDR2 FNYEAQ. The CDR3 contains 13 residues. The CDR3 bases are TGTGCCAGCAGCGTGTCGGACCGCTACGAGCAGTACTTC. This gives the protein CASSVSDRYEQYF.

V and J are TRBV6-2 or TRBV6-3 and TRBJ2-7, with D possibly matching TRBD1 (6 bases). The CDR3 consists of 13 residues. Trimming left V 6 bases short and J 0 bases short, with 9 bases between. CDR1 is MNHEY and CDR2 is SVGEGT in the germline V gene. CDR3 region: CASSTGSSYEQYF. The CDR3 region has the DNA TGTGCCAGCAGCACAGGGAGCTCCTACGAGCAGTACTTC.

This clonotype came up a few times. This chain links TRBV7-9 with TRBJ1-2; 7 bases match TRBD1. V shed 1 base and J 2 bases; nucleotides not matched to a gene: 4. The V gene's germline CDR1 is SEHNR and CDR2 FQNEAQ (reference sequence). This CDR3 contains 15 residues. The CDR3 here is CASSLDTGANYGYTF. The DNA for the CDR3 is TGTGCCAGCAGCTTAGATACAGGGGCGAACTATGGCTACACCTTC. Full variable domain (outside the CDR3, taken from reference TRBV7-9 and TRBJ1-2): DTGVSQNPRHKITKRGQNVTFRCDPISEHNRLYWYRQTLGQGPEFLTYFQNEAQLEKSRLLSDRFSAERPKGSFSTLEIQRTEQGDSAMYLCASSLDTGANYGYTFGSGTRLTVV.

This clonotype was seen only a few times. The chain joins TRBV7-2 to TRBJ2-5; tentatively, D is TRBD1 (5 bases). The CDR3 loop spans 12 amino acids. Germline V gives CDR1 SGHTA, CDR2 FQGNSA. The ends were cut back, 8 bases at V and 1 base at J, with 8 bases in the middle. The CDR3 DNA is TGTGCCAGCTTGGGGCTCCAAGAGACCCAGTACTTC. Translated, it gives CASLGLQETQYF.

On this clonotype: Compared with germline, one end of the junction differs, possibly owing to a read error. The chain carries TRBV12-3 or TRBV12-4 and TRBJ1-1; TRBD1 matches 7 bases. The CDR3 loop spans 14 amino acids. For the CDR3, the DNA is TGTGCCAGCAGTTCCGACAGGGACCACACTGAAGCCTTCTTT. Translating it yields CASSSDRDHTEAFF.

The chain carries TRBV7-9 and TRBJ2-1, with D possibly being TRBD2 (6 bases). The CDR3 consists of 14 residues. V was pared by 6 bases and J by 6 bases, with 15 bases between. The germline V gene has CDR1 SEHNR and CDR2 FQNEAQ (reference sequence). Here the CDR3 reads CASSAEGSLNEQFF. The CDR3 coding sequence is TGTGCCAGCAGTGCGGAGGGCAGCCTCAATGAGCAGTTCTTC.

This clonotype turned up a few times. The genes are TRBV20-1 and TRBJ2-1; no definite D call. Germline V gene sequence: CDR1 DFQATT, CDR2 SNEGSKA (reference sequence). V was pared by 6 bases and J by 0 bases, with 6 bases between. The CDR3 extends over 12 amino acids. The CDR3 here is CSAGPSYNEQFF. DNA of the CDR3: TGCAGTGCCGGGCCCTCCTACAATGAGCAGTTCTTC.